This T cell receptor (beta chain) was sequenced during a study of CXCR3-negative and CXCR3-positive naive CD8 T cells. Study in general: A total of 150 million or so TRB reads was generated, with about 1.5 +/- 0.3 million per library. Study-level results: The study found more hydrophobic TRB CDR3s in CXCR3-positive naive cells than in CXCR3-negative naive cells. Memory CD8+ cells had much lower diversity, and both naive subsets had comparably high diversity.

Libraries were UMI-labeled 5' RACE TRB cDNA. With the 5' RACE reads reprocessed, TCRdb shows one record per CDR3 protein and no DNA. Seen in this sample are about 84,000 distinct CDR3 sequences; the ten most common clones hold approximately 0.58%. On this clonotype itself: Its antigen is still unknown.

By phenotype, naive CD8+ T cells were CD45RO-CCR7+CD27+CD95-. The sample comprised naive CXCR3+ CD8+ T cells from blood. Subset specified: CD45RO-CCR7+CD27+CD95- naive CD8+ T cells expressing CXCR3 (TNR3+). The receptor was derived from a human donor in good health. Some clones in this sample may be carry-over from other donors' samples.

The CDR3 sequence is CASSQDWAGEEFF. V usage is TRBV4-3 and J usage is TRBJ2-1; TCRdb indicates TRBD2, and absent DNA this call remains unverified. The germline CDR1 and CDR2 sequences are LGHNA and YSLEER. This CDR3 is built from 13 residues.